The sequence of this TCR beta chain was determined in a study of EBV T-cell therapy then PD-1 blockade in nasopharyngeal carcinoma. This clone appeared a single time. The antigen is undetermined. Treatment defined: AdE1-LMPpoly-expanded autologous EBV-specific T-cell therapy followed by anti-PD-1 nivolumab. Assay: immunoSEQ multiplex PCR; the TCRdb copy retains only in-frame clones and omits some. In the table there are about 17,000 clones, over 80% of which are singletons. The receptor comes from a man aged 35-49 years with nasopharyngeal carcinoma. Sequences were derived from CD8+ T cells from blood, sampled at day 0 from a patient whose treatment included autologous EBV-specific T cells and nivolumab.

The CDR3: CASSLGGSGNEQFF. In nucleotides, the CDR3 is TGTGCCAGCAGCTTAGGGGGGTCGGGCAATGAGCAGTTCTTC. This sequence joins TRBV7-8 and TRBJ2-1; either TRBD1 or TRBD2 may fit D (5 bases each). Germline V lookup: CDR1 SGHVS, CDR2 FQNEAQ. The V end lost 1 base, the J end lost 6 bases, and 10 bases lay between the germline ends. CDR3 length: 14 amino acids.